Below are 12 T cell receptor beta chains sequenced from a single sample in a study of regulatory T cells in long-lasting Graves disease. Time point: persistent/refractory GD, antithyroid drugs over 5 years with positive TRAb. PBMC-extracted RNA yielded the TCR library. To make TCR beta libraries, researchers used iRepertoire HTBI primers and Arm-PCR of CDR3 regions. MiXCR was run by TCRdb on the multiplex PCR reads, yielding one entry per CDR3 protein. This sample has 650,000 to 700,000 distinct CDR3 sequences, with 25% to 35% found just once. The sample in question was peripheral blood mononuclear cells (PBMCs), obtained when the disease was refractory, from a patient treated with antithyroid drugs. The receptors stem from a female donor with Graves disease.

The V call is TRBV29-1, the J call TRBJ1-1, with TRBD1 matching over 9 bases. Germline loops: CDR1 SQVTM, CDR2 ANQGSEA. J gave up 0 bases and V 6 bases, and 11 bases lay outside the gene matches. CDR3 length: 16 amino acids. The DNA of the CDR3 is TGCAGCGTGAAGGGACAGGGCCTCTCCATGAACACTGAAGCTTTCTTT. Protein product: CSVKGQGLSMNTEAFF.

This clonotype was recorded a few times. This chain uses TRBV27 with TRBJ1-4; 9 nucleotides align to TRBD1. The V gene's germline CDR1 is MNHEY and CDR2 SMNVEV (reference sequence). This CDR3 has 13 amino acids. The J segment lost 9 bases and the V segment lost 5 bases, leaving 4 bases of the junction unmatched. CDR3 sequence (DNA): TGTGCCAGCAGTGACGGGACAGGGCAAAAACTGTTTTTT. This codes for CASSDGTGQKLFF. Using reference TRBV27 and TRBJ1-4 for the parts outside the CDR3, the full variable domain is EAQVTQNPRYLITVTGKKLTVTCSQNMNHEYMSWYRQDPGLGLRQIYYSMNVEVTDKGDVPEGYKVSRKEKRNFPLILESPSPNQTSLYFCASSDGTGQKLFFGSGTQLSVL.

The chain links TRBV7-2 to TRBJ1-5; 7 bases line up with TRBD1. The CDR3 length is 15 residues. Looked up from germline, CDR1 is SGHTA and CDR2 is FQGNSA. Trimming took 5 bases from V and 5 from J; bases not matched to a gene: 9. The CDR3 reads CASSQGSGGYQPQHF. The DNA of the CDR3 is TGTGCCAGCAGCCAAGGGTCAGGGGGTTATCAGCCCCAGCATTTT.

This clonotype turned up a few times. The chain is built from TRBV20-1 and TRBJ1-2; D is perhaps TRBD1 (6 bases). Germline lookup yields CDR1 DFQATT and CDR2 SNEGSKA (reference sequence). V lost 0 bases, J lost 8 bases, and 13 bases lay in between. The length of the CDR3 is 13 residues. The CDR3 loop reads CSARDKQGDGYTF. CDR3 coding DNA: TGCAGTGCTAGAGATAAACAGGGAGACGGCTACACCTTC.

In regard to this clonotype: This may stem from a read error, because a much larger clone lies one nucleotide away. J is TRBJ1-2 and V is TRBV12-3 or TRBV12-4, with a tentative D call TRBD1 (6 bases). The CDR3 spans 13 residues. The CDR3 nucleotides are TGTGCCGGCAGTTCGAGGAGGGGGTTTGGCTACACCTTC. Residues: CAGSSRRGFGYTF.

This rearrangement joins TRBV20-1 to TRBJ1-5, with TRBD1 matching 9 bases. This CDR3 has 15 amino acids. The J segment lost 7 bases and the V segment lost 4 bases, leaving 11 bases of the junction unmatched. CDR1 DFQATT and CDR2 SNEGSKA come from the germline V gene (reference sequence). CDR3 region: CSAMRQGVTGQPQHF. The CDR3 bases are TGCAGTGCTATGCGACAGGGGGTAACAGGGCAGCCCCAGCATTTT.

This clonotype was seen a few times. The chain joins TRBV7-8 to TRBJ1-5, with D possibly TRBD1 on 5 matching bases. Trimming stripped 1 base from V and 12 bases from J, with 16 bases between. Germline CDR1 SGHVS, CDR2 FQNEAQ. CDR3 size: 14 residues. The CDR3 nucleotides read TGTGCCAGCAGCTTAGGGGGCGCTTTTGTTAACCAGCATTTT. It is translated as CASSLGGAFVNQHF.

J is TRBJ2-7 and V is TRBV27; D remains unclear. Germline CDR1 and CDR2: MNHEY and SMNVEV (reference sequence). Trimming stripped 2 bases from V and 0 bases from J, with 11 bases between. The CDR3 has 15 amino acids. The CDR3 spells CASSLNTVSSYEQYF. The CDR3 DNA reads as TGTGCCAGCAGTTTAAACACGGTGAGCTCCTACGAGCAGTACTTC.

With respect to this clonotype: Since the CDR3 does not end with the conserved phenylalanine or tryptophan, this likely comes from a read error. The chain carries TRBV11-2 and TRBJ1-1, with no clear D. The CDR3 is 16 residues long. Deletions cut 1 base from V and 1 base from J, with 13 bases between. Germline V CDR1 and CDR2: SGHAT, FQNNGV. In DNA form, the CDR3 reads TGTGCCAGCAGCTTAGTAGGTCAGCGGACGAACACTGAAGCTTTCTCT. This gives the protein CASSLVGQRTNTEAFS.

This clonotype was seen ten or more times. This chain uses TRBV6-2 or TRBV6-3 with TRBJ1-2; D is unclear. Germline V gene sequence: CDR1 MNHEY, CDR2 SVGEGT. This CDR3 region has 18 residues. V was pared by 0 bases and J by 5 bases, with 22 bases between. The CDR3 loop reads CASSYSLGAPENPYGYTF. Here the CDR3 DNA reads TGTGCCAGCAGTTACTCACTAGGAGCCCCCGAAAATCCTTATGGCTACACCTTC.

This clonotype was picked up many times. V usage is TRBV6-1 and J usage is TRBJ1-6; tentatively, D is TRBD1 (5 bases). CDR3 length: 15 residues. Germline-derived CDR1 and CDR2 are MNHNS and SASEGT. With 4 bases removed from V and 8 bases from J, the gap between germline ends came to 15 bases. In DNA form, the CDR3 reads TGTGCCAGCAGTGCATCCCAGGGTGGGGATTCACCCCTCCACTTT. The encoded protein is CASSASQGGDSPLHF.

J is TRBJ1-1 and V is TRBV20-1; possible D gene TRBD1, 5 bases. Looked up from germline, CDR1 is DFQATT and CDR2 is SNEGSKA (reference sequence). Between the trimmed V and J ends, which lost 5 bases and 4 bases, there was a span of 11 bases. This CDR3 contains 12 residues. CDR3 DNA sequence: TGCAGTGCTGGCGACAGCCCCACTGAAGCTTTCTTT. It encodes CSAGDSPTEAFF.